The entry below gives a single TCR beta chain sequence along with its context. Its antigen remains unidentified. The source of the sample is a study of T cell responses to AZD1222 COVID-19 vaccine. Only in-frame clones appear in the TCRdb table, and some are missing; sequencing was by immunoSEQ multiplex PCR. The sample contains approximately 150,000 clones, about 92% of which appear only once. Study-level findings and limits: A reported finding is that nearly half of spike-specific TCRs target unmutated variant regions. White British donors predominated, females outnumbered males, and clonal diversity was possibly underestimated.

The starting material was peripheral blood, obtained on day 0 of AZD1222 vaccination. This TCR came from an adult in good health.

In nucleotides, the CDR3 is TGTGCCAGCAGAAGGACCGAAGCTTTCTTT. This gives the protein CASRRTEAFF. The V and J genes are TRBV2 and TRBJ1-1; D unresolved. Trimming removed 6 bases from V and 8 bases from J, with 7 bases in between. Germline CDR1 reads SNHLY; CDR2 reads FYNNEI. The length of the CDR3 is 10 residues. Full variable domain (missing parts from reference TRBV2 and TRBJ1-1): EPEVTQTPSHQVTQMGQEVILRCVPISNHLYFYWYRQILGQKVEFLVSFYNNEISEKSEIFDDQFSVERPDGSNFTLKIRSTKLEDSAMYFCASRRTEAFFGQGTRLTVV.